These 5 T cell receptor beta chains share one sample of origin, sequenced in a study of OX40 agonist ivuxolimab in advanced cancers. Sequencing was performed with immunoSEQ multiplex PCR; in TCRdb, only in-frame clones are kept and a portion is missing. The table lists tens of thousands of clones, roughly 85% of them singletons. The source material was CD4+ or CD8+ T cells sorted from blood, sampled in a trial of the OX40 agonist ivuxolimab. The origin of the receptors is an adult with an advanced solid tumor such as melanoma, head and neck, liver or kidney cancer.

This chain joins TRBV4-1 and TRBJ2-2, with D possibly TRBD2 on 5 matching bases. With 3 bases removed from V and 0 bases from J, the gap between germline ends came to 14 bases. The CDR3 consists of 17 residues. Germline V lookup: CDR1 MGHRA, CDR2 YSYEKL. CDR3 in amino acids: CASSQEAFRSNTGELFF. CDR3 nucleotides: TGCGCCAGCAGCCAGGAGGCCTTTCGATCGAACACCGGGGAGCTGTTTTTT.

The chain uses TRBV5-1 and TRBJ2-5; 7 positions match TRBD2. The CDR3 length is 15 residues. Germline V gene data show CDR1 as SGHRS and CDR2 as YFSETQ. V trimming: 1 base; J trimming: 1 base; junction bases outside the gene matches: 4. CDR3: CASSLSSGAQETQYF. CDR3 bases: TGCGCCAGCAGCTTGTCTAGCGGAGCCCAAGAGACCCAGTACTTC.

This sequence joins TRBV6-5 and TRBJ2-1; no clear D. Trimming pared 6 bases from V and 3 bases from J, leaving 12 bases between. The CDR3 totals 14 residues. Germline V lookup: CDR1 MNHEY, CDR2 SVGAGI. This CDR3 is CASSPRSIYNEQFF. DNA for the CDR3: TGTGCCAGCAGCCCCCGTAGCATCTACAATGAGCAGTTCTTC.

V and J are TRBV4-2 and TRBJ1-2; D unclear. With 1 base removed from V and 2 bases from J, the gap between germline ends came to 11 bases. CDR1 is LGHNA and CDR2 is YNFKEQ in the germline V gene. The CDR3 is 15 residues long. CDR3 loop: CASSQAPTENYGYTF. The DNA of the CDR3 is TGTGCCAGCAGCCAAGCTCCTACGGAGAACTATGGCTACACCTTC.

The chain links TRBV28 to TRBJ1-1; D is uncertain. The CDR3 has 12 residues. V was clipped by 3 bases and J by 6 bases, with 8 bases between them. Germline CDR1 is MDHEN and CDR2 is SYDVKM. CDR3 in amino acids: CASSLMGSEAFF. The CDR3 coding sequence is TGTGCCAGCAGTTTGATGGGCTCTGAAGCTTTCTTT.